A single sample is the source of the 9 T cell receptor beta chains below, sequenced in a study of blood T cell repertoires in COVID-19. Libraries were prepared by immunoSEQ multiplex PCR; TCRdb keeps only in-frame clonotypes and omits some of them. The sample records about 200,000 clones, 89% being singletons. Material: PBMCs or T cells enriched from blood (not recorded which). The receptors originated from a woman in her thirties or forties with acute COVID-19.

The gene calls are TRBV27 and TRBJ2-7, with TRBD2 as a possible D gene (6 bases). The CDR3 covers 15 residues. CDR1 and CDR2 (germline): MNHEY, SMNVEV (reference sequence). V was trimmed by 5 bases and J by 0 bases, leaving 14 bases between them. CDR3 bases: TGTGCCAGCAGTATGACCGGGACTGGCTCCTACGAGCAGTACTTC. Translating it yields CASSMTGTGSYEQYF.

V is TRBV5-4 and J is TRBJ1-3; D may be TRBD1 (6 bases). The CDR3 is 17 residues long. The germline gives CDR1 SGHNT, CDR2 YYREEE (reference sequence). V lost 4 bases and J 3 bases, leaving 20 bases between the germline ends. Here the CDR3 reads CASSRSSRGADGNTIYF. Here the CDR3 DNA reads TGTGCCAGCAGCCGATCATCTCGGGGGGCAGATGGAAACACCATATATTTT.

Here the CDR3 reads CASSAWDTSYEQYF. The DNA of the CDR3 is TGTGCCAGCAGCGCATGGGACACCTCCTACGAGCAGTACTTC. The V call is TRBV7-8, the J call TRBJ2-7; D is perhaps TRBD1 (6 bases). Per the germline V gene, CDR1 is SGHVS and CDR2 is FQNEAQ. CDR3 length equals 14 residues. Trimming took off 5 bases at V and 0 bases at J, with 11 bases between the two ends.

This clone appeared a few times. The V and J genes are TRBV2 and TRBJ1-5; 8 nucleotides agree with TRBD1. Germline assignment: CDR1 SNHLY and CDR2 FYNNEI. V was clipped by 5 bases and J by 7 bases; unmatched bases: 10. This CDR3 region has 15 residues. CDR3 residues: CASSPQGAGRQPQHF. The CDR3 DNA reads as TGTGCCAGCAGTCCCCAGGGGGCTGGTAGGCAGCCCCAGCATTTT.

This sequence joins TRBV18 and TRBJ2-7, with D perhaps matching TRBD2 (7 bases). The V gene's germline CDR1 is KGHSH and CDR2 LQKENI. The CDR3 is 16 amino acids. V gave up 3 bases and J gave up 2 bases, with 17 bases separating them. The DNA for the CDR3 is TGTGCCAGCTCACCGAGGGGGGGTGCGGGTACCTACGAGCAGTACTTC. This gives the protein CASSPRGGAGTYEQYF.

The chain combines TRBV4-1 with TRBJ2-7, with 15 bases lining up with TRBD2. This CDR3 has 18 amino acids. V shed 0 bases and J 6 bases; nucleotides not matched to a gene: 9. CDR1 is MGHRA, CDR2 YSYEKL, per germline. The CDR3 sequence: CASSQEMGLAGGRSEQYF. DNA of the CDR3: TGCGCCAGCAGCCAAGAAATGGGACTAGCGGGAGGCAGGTCCGAGCAGTACTTC.

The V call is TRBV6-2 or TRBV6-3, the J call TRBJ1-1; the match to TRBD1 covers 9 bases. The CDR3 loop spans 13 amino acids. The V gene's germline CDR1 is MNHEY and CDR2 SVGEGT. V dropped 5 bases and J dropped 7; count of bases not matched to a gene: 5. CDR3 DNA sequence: TGTGCCAGCAGTAAGGACAGGGGAGGTGAAGCTTTCTTT. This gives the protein CASSKDRGGEAFF.

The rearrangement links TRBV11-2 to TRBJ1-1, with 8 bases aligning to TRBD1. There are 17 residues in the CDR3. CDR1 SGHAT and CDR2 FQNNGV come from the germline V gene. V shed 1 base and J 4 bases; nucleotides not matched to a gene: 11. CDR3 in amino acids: CASSLVRQGPGGTEAFF. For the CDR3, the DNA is TGTGCCAGCAGCTTAGTGAGACAGGGGCCGGGGGGCACTGAAGCTTTCTTT.

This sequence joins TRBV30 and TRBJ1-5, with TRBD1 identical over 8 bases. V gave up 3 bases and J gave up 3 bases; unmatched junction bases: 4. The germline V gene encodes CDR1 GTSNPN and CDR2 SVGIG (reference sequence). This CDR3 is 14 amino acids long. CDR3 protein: CAWRGQGVNQPQHF. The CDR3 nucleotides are TGTGCCTGGAGAGGACAGGGCGTCAATCAGCCCCAGCATTTT. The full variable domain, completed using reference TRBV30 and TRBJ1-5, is SQTIHQWPATLVQPVGSPLSLECTVEGTSNPNLYWYRQAAGRGLQLLFYSVGIGQISSEVPQNLSASRPQDRQFILSSKKLLLSDSGFYLCAWRGQGVNQPQHFGDGTRLSIL.